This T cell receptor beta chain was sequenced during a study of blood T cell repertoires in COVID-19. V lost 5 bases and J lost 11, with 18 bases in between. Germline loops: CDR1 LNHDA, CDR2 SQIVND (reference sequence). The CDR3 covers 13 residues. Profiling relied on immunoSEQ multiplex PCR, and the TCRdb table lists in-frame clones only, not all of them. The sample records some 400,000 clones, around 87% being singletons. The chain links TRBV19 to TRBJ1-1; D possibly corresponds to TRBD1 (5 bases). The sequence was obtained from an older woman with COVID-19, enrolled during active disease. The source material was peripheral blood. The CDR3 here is CASSQTGGGDAFF. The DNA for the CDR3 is TGTGCCAGTAGTCAGACCGGGGGGGGAGACGCTTTCTTT.